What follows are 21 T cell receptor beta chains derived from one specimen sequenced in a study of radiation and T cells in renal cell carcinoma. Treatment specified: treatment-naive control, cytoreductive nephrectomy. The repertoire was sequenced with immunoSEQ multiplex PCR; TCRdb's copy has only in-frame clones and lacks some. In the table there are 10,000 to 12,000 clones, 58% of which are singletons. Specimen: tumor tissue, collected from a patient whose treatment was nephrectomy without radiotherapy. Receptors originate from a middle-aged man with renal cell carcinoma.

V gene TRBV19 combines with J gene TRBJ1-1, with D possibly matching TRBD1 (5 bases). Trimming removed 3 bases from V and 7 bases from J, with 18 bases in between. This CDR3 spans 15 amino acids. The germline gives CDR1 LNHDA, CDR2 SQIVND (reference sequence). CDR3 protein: CASSMPFLSGGEAFF. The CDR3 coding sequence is TGTGCCAGTAGTATGCCTTTTTTGAGCGGGGGTGAAGCTTTCTTT.

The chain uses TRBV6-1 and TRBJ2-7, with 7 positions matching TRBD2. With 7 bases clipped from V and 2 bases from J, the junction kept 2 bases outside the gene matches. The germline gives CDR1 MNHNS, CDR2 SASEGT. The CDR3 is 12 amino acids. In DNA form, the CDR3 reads TGTGCCAGCACCAGCGGGGCCTACGAGCAGTACGTC. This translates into CASTSGAYEQYV.

The CDR3 region has the DNA TGTGCCTGGAGTACCGGACTAGACAATGAGCAGTTCTTC. Its protein product is CAWSTGLDNEQFF. The chain links TRBV30 to TRBJ2-1; 7 bases match TRBD2. The CDR3 runs to 13 residues. The V gene's germline CDR1 is GTSNPN and CDR2 SVGIG (reference sequence). With V trimmed by 2 bases and J by 5 bases, 3 bases remained unmatched.

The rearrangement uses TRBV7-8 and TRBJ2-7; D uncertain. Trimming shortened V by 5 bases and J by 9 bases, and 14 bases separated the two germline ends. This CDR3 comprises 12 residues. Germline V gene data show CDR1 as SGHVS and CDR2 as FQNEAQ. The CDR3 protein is CASSLPPRAQYF. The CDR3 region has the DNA TGTGCCAGCAGCCTGCCGCCTAGAGCGCAGTACTTC. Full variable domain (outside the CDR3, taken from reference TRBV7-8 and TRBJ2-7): GAGVSQSPRYKVAKRGQDVALRCDPISGHVSLFWYQQALGQGPEFLTYFQNEAQLDKSGLPSDRFFAERPEGSVSTLKIQRTQQEDSAVYLCASSLPPRAQYFGPGTRLTVT.

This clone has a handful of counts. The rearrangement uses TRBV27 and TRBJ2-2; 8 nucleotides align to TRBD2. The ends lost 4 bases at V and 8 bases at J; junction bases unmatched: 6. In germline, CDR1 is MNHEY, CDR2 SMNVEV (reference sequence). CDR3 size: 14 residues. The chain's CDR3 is CASSWPGGAGELFF. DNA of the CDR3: TGTGCCAGCAGTTGGCCGGGAGGGGCGGGGGAGCTGTTTTTT.

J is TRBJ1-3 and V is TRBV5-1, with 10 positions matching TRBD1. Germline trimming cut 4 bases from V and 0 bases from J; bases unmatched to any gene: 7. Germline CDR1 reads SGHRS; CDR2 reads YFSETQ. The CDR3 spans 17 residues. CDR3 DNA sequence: TGCGCCAGCAGCGGACAGGGGGACAGGATCTCTGGAAACACCATATATTTT. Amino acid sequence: CASSGQGDRISGNTIYF.

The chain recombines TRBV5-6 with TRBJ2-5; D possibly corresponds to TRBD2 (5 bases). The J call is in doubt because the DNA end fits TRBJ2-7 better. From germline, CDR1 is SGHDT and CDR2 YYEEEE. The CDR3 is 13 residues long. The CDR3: CASSLAAGYEQYF. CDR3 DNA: TGTGCCAGCAGCTTGGCTGCGGGTTACGAGCAGTACTTC.

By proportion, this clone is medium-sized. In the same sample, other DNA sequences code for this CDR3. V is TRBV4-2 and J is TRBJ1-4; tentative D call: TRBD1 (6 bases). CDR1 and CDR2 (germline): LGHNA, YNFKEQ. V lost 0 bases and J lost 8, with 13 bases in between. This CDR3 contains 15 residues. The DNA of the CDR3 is TGTGCCAGCAGCCAAGATGGGGGCGCAAGGGAAAAACTGTTTTTT. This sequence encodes CASSQDGGAREKLFF.

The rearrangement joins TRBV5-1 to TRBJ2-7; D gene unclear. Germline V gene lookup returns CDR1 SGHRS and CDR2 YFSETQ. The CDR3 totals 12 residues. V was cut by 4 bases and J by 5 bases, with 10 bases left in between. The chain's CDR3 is CASSAARDEQYF. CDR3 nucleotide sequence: TGCGCCAGCAGCGCGGCGCGAGACGAGCAGTACTTC.

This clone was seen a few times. The CDR3 DNA reads TGTGCCAGCAGCTTCGGGAGGGACCCTGGAAACACCATATATTTT. Protein product: CASSFGRDPGNTIYF. The V call is TRBV5-8, the J call TRBJ1-3, with TRBD1 as a possible D gene (5 bases). The CDR3 is made up of 15 amino acids. Looked up from germline, CDR1 is SGHTS and CDR2 is YDEGEE. V was trimmed by 2 bases and J by 2 bases, leaving 11 bases between them. The full variable domain, its missing parts supplied by reference TRBV5-8 and TRBJ1-3, is EAGVTQSPTHLIKTRGQQATLRCSPISGHTSVYWYQQALGLGLQFLLWYDEGEERNRGNFPPRFSGRQFPNYSSELNVNALELEDSALYLCASSFGRDPGNTIYFGEGSWLTVV.

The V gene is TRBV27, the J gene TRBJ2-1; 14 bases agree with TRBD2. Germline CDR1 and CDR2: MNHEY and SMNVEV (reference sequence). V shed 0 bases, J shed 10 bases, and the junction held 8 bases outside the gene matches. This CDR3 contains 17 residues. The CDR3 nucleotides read TGTGCCAGCAGTTTATCTGTCGGGACTAGCGGGAGTGGGGAGCAGTTCTTC. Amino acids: CASSLSVGTSGSGEQFF.

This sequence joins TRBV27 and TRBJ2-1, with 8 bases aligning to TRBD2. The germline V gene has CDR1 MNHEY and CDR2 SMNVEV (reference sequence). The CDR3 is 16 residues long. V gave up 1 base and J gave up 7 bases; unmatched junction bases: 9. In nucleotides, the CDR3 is TGTGCCAGCAGTTTATTTTCCGGGGGGGGTGTGAATGAGCAGTTCTTC. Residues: CASSLFSGGGVNEQFF.

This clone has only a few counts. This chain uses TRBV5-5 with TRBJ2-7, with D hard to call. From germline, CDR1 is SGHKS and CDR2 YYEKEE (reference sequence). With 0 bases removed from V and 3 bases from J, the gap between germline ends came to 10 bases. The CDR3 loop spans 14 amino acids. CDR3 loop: CASSLDLSLYEQYV. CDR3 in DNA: TGTGCCAGCAGCTTGGACCTTTCTCTCTACGAGCAGTACGTC.

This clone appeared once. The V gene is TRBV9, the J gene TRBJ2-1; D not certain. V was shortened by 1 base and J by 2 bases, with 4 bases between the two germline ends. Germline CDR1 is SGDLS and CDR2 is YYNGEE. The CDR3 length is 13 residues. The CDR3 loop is CASSVSTYNEQFF. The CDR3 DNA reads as TGTGCCAGCAGCGTATCCACCTACAATGAGCAGTTCTTC. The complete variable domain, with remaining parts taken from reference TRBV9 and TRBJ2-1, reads DSGVTQTPKHLITATGQRVTLRCSPRSGDLSVYWYQQSLDQGLQFLIQYYNGEERAKGNILERFSAQQFPDLHSELNLSSLELGDSALYFCASSVSTYNEQFFGPGTRLTVL.

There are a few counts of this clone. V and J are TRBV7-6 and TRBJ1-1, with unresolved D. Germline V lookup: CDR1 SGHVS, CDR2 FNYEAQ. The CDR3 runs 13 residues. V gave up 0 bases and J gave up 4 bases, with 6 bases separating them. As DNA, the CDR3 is TGTGCCAGCAGCTTAGCCATCGGCACTGAAGCTTTCTTT. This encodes CASSLAIGTEAFF.

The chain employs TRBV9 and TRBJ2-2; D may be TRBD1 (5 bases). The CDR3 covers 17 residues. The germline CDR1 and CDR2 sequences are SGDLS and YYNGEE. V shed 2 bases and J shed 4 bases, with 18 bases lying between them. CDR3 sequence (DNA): TGTGCCAGCAGCGTGGCTACAGGCCTATTGGGCACCGGGGAGCTGTTTTTT. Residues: CASSVATGLLGTGELFF.

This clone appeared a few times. CDR3 DNA sequence: TGTGCCAGCAGCCTGAATAACGGCGGTATGGGACTAGCGGAGGCCTACGAGCAGTACGTC. Translation: CASSLNNGGMGLAEAYEQYV. The chain links TRBV21-1 to TRBJ2-7; the table's D call, TRBD2, has no DNA check behind it. TRBV21-1 represents a pseudogene. This CDR3 comprises 20 residues.

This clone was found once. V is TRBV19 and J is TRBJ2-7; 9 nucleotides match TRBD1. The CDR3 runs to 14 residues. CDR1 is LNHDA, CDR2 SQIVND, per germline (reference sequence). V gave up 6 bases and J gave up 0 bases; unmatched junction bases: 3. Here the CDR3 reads CASRQQGASYEQYF. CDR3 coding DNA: TGTGCCAGTAGGCAACAGGGGGCCTCCTACGAGCAGTACTTC. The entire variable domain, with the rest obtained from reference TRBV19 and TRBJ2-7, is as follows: DGGITQSPKYLFRKEGQNVTLSCEQNLNHDAMYWYRQDPGQGLRLIYYSQIVNDFQKGDIAEGYSVSREKKESFPLTVTSAQKNPTAFYLCASRQQGASYEQYFGPGTRLTVT.

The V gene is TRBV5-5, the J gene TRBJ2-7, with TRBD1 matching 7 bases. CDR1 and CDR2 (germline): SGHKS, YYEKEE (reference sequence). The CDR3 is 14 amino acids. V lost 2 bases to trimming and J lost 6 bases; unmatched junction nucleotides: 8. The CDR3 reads CASSLSPDRREQYV. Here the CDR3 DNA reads TGTGCCAGCAGCTTAAGTCCGGACAGGCGCGAGCAGTACGTC.

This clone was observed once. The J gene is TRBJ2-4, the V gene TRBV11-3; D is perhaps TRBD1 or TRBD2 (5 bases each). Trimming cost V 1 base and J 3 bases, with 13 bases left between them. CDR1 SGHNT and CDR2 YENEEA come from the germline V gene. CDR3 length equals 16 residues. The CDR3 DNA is TGTGCCAGCAGCTTAGGCGTCCGGGACGGCAAAAACATTCAGTACTTC. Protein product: CASSLGVRDGKNIQYF.

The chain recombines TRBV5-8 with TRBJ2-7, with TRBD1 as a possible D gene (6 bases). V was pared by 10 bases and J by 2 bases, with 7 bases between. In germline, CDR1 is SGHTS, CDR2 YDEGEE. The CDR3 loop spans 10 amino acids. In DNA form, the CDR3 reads TGTGCCGGGGGCCCCTACGAGCAGTACGTC. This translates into CAGGPYEQYV.